The clone carrying this TCR beta chain was counted many times. Its specificity is not known. One junction end does not reproduce the germline sequence, and a read error may be involved. This entry comes from a study of T cells in Graves' hyperthyroidism and ophthalmopathy. General study points: A model built on 13 V-J features separated ophthalmopathy from stable hyperthyroidism. Blood also contained most expanded thyroid clonotypes above 0.001.

There are 16 residues in the CDR3. Germline V lookup: CDR1 MNHNS, CDR2 SASEGT. PBMCs were derived from 10 ml fresh peripheral blood. Amplified regions were TCR beta CDR3 sequences from RNA transcripts. The HTBI primer set was used in a first-round RT-PCR of the TCR CDR3. Via MiXCR, TCRdb re-called the multiplex PCR reads, giving one row per CDR3 protein. The table lists around 390,000 distinct CDR3 sequences, about 14% of them singletons, with about 19% in the top ten. V and J are TRBV6-1 and TRBJ2-7, with TRBD2 matching over 15 bases. This clonotype was sampled from a woman younger than 45 with Graves' ophthalmopathy. The sequencing sample was made of blood. Here the CDR3 reads CASSSRGTSGGYVQYF. The DNA for the CDR3 is TGTGCCAGCAGCTCTAGGGGGACTAGCGGGGGGTACGTGCAGTACTTC.